A selection of T cell receptor beta chains follows, all from one sample in a study of T cell responses to AZD1222 COVID-19 vaccine. Libraries were prepared by immunoSEQ multiplex PCR; TCRdb keeps only in-frame clonotypes and omits some of them. This sample has approximately 90,000 clones, with 85% to 90% found just once. The input for sequencing was peripheral blood, taken on day 0 of AZD1222 vaccination. All receptors derive from an adult in good health. CDR3s include the opening cysteine and the closing phenylalanine or tryptophan. The D gene is left open where the match is weak. Size tells how often a clone was seen (once, few, many) or the class of an expanded clone, and some rows leave it out.

D gene: TRBD1; J gene: TRBJ1-3; V gene: TRBV9; CDR3 length: 13; clone size: .; CDR3 protein: CASTRQGGNTIYF; CDR3 DNA: TGTGCCAGCACCCGACAGGGAGGAAACACCATATATTTT
D gene: TRBD1; J gene: TRBJ2-7; V gene: TRBV9; CDR3 length: 15; clone size: .; CDR3 protein: CASSAGDRDSYEQYF; CDR3 DNA: TGTGCCAGCAGCGCCGGGGACAGGGACTCCTACGAGCAGTACTTC
D gene: .; J gene: TRBJ1-5; V gene: TRBV5-6; CDR3 length: 14; clone size: .; CDR3 protein: CASSLGRDNQPQHF; CDR3 DNA: TGTGCCAGCAGCTTGGGGCGAGACAATCAGCCCCAGCATTTT
D gene: .; J gene: TRBJ2-7; V gene: TRBV5-6; CDR3 length: 16; clone size: .; CDR3 protein: CASSRPLSGITYEQYF; CDR3 DNA: TGTGCCAGCAGCCGACCCCTTTCGGGGATCACCTACGAGCAGTACTTC
D gene: .; J gene: TRBJ1-4; V gene: TRBV5-6; CDR3 length: 14; clone size: .; CDR3 protein: CASSLGGRYEKLFF; CDR3 DNA: TGTGCCAGCAGCTTGGGGGGCAGGTATGAAAAACTGTTTTTT
D gene: .; J gene: TRBJ1-3; V gene: TRBV5-6; CDR3 length: 13; clone size: .; CDR3 protein: CASNPAGGSTIYF; CDR3 DNA: TGTGCCAGCAACCCCGCCGGCGGATCCACCATATATTTT
D gene: TRBD1; J gene: TRBJ1-6; V gene: TRBV6-6; CDR3 length: 16; clone size: .; CDR3 protein: CASSSRTGTGGSPLHF; CDR3 DNA: TGTGCCAGCAGTTCCCGGACCGGGACAGGAGGATCACCCCTCCACTTT
D gene: .; J gene: TRBJ2-7; V gene: TRBV2; CDR3 length: 11; clone size: .; CDR3 protein: CASRQSYEQYF; CDR3 DNA: TGTGCCAGCAGACAGAGCTACGAGCAGTACTTC
D gene: .; J gene: TRBJ2-1; V gene: TRBV19; CDR3 length: 13; clone size: once; CDR3 protein: CASSILGDNEQFF; CDR3 DNA: TGTGCCAGTAGTATCTTGGGGGACAATGAGCAGTTCTTC
D gene: .; J gene: TRBJ2-3; V gene: TRBV4-1; CDR3 length: 19; clone size: few; CDR3 protein: CASSQPPLRSVRDTDTQYF; CDR3 DNA: TGCGCCAGCAGCCAACCCCCTCTTCGTAGCGTCCGGGACACAGATACGCAGTATTTT
D gene: .; J gene: TRBJ2-1; V gene: TRBV18; CDR3 length: 13; clone size: .; CDR3 protein: CASSLPGKDEQFF; CDR3 DNA: TGTGCCAGCTCACTACCAGGGAAAGATGAGCAGTTCTTC
D gene: .; J gene: TRBJ2-7; V gene: TRBV29-1; CDR3 length: 12; clone size: .; CDR3 protein: CSSREGGGGQYF; CDR3 DNA: TGCAGCTCCCGAGAGGGGGGCGGCGGGCAGTACTTC
D gene: .; J gene: TRBJ1-1; V gene: TRBV5-4; CDR3 length: 14; clone size: .; CDR3 protein: CASSLSRDDTEAFF; CDR3 DNA: TGTGCCAGCAGCTTGTCCAGGGATGACACTGAAGCTTTCTTT
D gene: .; J gene: TRBJ1-4; V gene: TRBV11-2; CDR3 length: 15; clone size: .; CDR3 protein: CASSSSPRANEKLFF; CDR3 DNA: TGTGCCAGCAGCTCTTCTCCAAGGGCTAATGAAAAACTGTTTTTT
D gene: .; J gene: TRBJ1-1; V gene: TRBV5-1; CDR3 length: 14; clone size: .; CDR3 protein: CASSLDSPNTEAFF; CDR3 DNA: TGCGCCAGCAGCTTGGACAGCCCGAACACTGAAGCTTTCTTT
D gene: .; J gene: TRBJ1-2; V gene: TRBV19; CDR3 length: 13; clone size: .; CDR3 protein: CASTPIRGYGYTF; CDR3 DNA: TGTGCCAGTACCCCAATCCGGGGCTATGGCTACACCTTC
D gene: .; J gene: TRBJ2-1; V gene: TRBV19; CDR3 length: 17; clone size: .; CDR3 protein: CASSIVRGRSSYNEQFF; CDR3 DNA: TGTGCCAGTAGTATAGTAAGGGGCCGTAGCTCCTACAATGAGCAGTTCTTC
D gene: TRBD1; J gene: TRBJ1-2; V gene: TRBV27; CDR3 length: 16; clone size: .; CDR3 protein: CASSLLSPGGGYGYTF; CDR3 DNA: TGTGCCAGCAGTTTATTGTCCCCAGGGGGAGGCTATGGCTACACCTTC
D gene: .; J gene: TRBJ1-1; V gene: TRBV4-1; CDR3 length: 19; clone size: .; CDR3 protein: CASSQKGGRDWPMNTEAFF; CDR3 DNA: TGCGCCAGCAGCCAAAAGGGGGGCAGGGACTGGCCTATGAACACTGAAGCTTTCTTT
D gene: TRBD2; J gene: TRBJ2-3; V gene: TRBV4-1; CDR3 length: 18; clone size: .; CDR3 protein: CASSQGFASGERTDTQYF; CDR3 DNA: TGCGCCAGCAGCCAAGGATTTGCTAGCGGGGAGCGCACAGATACGCAGTATTTT
D gene: .; J gene: TRBJ1-1; V gene: TRBV2; CDR3 length: 15; clone size: .; CDR3 protein: CASSEGRTANTEAFF; CDR3 DNA: TGTGCCAGCAGTGAAGGGCGGACCGCCAACACTGAAGCTTTCTTT
D gene: .; J gene: TRBJ2-7; V gene: TRBV28; CDR3 length: 17; clone size: .; CDR3 protein: CASSFPLGGGFQDEQYF; CDR3 DNA: TGTGCCAGCAGTTTCCCTCTAGGGGGGGGGTTCCAGGACGAGCAGTACTTC
D gene: TRBD2; J gene: TRBJ2-5; V gene: TRBV3-1/TRBV3-2; CDR3 length: 14; clone size: .; CDR3 protein: CASSQELAQETQYF; CDR3 DNA: TGTGCCAGCAGCCAAGAACTAGCGCAAGAGACCCAGTACTTC
D gene: .; J gene: TRBJ2-1; V gene: TRBV11-3; CDR3 length: 13; clone size: .; CDR3 protein: CASSLPSEPKQFF; CDR3 DNA: TGTGCCAGCAGCTTACCCTCGGAGCCCAAGCAGTTCTTC
D gene: .; J gene: TRBJ1-5; V gene: TRBV12-5; CDR3 length: 14; clone size: .; CDR3 protein: CASGFPGGNQPQHF; CDR3 DNA: TGTGCTAGTGGTTTCCCGGGGGGGAATCAGCCCCAGCATTTT
D gene: .; J gene: TRBJ2-5; V gene: TRBV2; CDR3 length: 13; clone size: .; CDR3 protein: CASSEYGRETQYF; CDR3 DNA: TGTGCCAGCAGCGAGTATGGGAGAGAGACCCAGTACTTC
D gene: .; J gene: TRBJ2-6; V gene: TRBV5-1; CDR3 length: 15; clone size: .; CDR3 protein: CASSLGPGEGNVLTF; CDR3 DNA: TGCGCCAGCAGCCTTGGACCGGGCGAGGGCAACGTCCTGACTTTC
D gene: .; J gene: TRBJ1-2; V gene: TRBV30; CDR3 length: 13; clone size: .; CDR3 protein: CAWVRSTDYGYTF; CDR3 DNA: TGTGCCTGGGTTCGGTCCACGGACTATGGCTACACCTTC
D gene: .; J gene: TRBJ2-3; V gene: TRBV21-1; CDR3 length: 15; clone size: few; CDR3 protein: CASSIERGSADTQYF; CDR3 DNA: TGTGCCAGCAGCATAGAGAGGGGGAGCGCAGATACGCAGTATTTT
D gene: .; J gene: TRBJ2-1; V gene: TRBV6-6; CDR3 length: 15; clone size: .; CDR3 protein: CASSRITGMGNEQFF; CDR3 DNA: TGTGCCAGCAGCAGAATAACAGGGATGGGCAATGAGCAGTTCTTC
D gene: .; J gene: TRBJ2-2; V gene: TRBV5-8; CDR3 length: 16; clone size: .; CDR3 protein: CASSLVPAANTGELFF; CDR3 DNA: TGTGCCAGCAGCCTAGTACCAGCAGCGAACACCGGGGAGCTGTTTTTT
D gene: .; J gene: TRBJ1-1; V gene: TRBV5-1; CDR3 length: 14; clone size: .; CDR3 protein: CASSLTIGVTEAFF; CDR3 DNA: TGCGCCAGCAGCTTGACGATCGGAGTCACTGAAGCTTTCTTT
D gene: TRBD1; J gene: TRBJ1-1; V gene: TRBV9; CDR3 length: 17; clone size: .; CDR3 protein: CASSPHRDPTLGDSAFF; CDR3 DNA: TGTGCCAGCAGCCCTCACCGGGACCCCACCTTAGGGGACAGCGCTTTCTTT
D gene: .; J gene: TRBJ2-3; V gene: TRBV5-1; CDR3 length: 13; clone size: once; CDR3 protein: CASSPGDSDTQYF; CDR3 DNA: TGCGCCAGCAGCCCGGGGGATTCAGATACGCAGTATTTT
D gene: TRBD1; J gene: TRBJ1-5; V gene: TRBV6-1; CDR3 length: 14; clone size: .; CDR3 protein: CASSEGTGGQPQHF; CDR3 DNA: TGTGCCAGCAGTGAAGGGACAGGCGGGCAGCCCCAGCATTTT
D gene: .; J gene: TRBJ1-2; V gene: TRBV5-4; CDR3 length: 13; clone size: .; CDR3 protein: CASSEGVTRGYTF; CDR3 DNA: TGTGCCAGCAGCGAGGGGGTCACTCGGGGTTACACCTTC
D gene: .; J gene: TRBJ1-2; V gene: TRBV5-1; CDR3 length: 16; clone size: .; CDR3 protein: CASSLASQGTNYGYTF; CDR3 DNA: TGCGCCAGCAGCTTGGCCTCCCAGGGAACTAACTATGGCTACACCTTC
D gene: .; J gene: TRBJ1-2; V gene: TRBV2; CDR3 length: 12; clone size: .; CDR3 protein: CASSEEEYGYTF; CDR3 DNA: TGTGCCAGCAGTGAAGAGGAATATGGCTACACCTTC
D gene: .; J gene: TRBJ2-1; V gene: TRBV29-1; CDR3 length: 13; clone size: .; CDR3 protein: CSVRPGLGNEQFF; CDR3 DNA: TGCAGCGTCCGACCAGGTCTTGGCAATGAGCAGTTCTTC
D gene: .; J gene: TRBJ1-1; V gene: TRBV6-5; CDR3 length: 14; clone size: .; CDR3 protein: CASSYSDTNTEAFF; CDR3 DNA: TGTGCCAGCAGTTACTCCGACACCAACACTGAAGCTTTCTTT
D gene: .; J gene: TRBJ1-2; V gene: TRBV5-4; CDR3 length: 13; clone size: .; CDR3 protein: CASSPTVAGGYTF; CDR3 DNA: TGTGCCAGCAGCCCCACGGTGGCGGGTGGCTACACCTTC
D gene: .; J gene: TRBJ1-1; V gene: TRBV5-6; CDR3 length: 14; clone size: once; CDR3 protein: CASSLPTTNTEAFF; CDR3 DNA: TGTGCCAGCAGCTTGCCGACTACGAACACTGAAGCTTTCTTT
D gene: .; J gene: TRBJ2-1; V gene: TRBV3-1/TRBV3-2; CDR3 length: 15; clone size: .; CDR3 protein: CASSLTVSSYNEQFF; CDR3 DNA: TGTGCCAGCAGCCTGACGGTGAGCTCCTACAATGAGCAGTTCTTC
D gene: .; J gene: TRBJ1-2; V gene: TRBV28; CDR3 length: 14; clone size: .; CDR3 protein: CASSYARDLGGYTF; CDR3 DNA: TGTGCCAGCAGTTACGCAAGGGACCTGGGAGGCTACACCTTC